This T cell receptor beta chain emerged from a study of cytomegalovirus exposure and HLA in healthy donors. The PCR was carried out with 60 Vbeta primers and 13 Jbeta primers. Sequencing was performed with immunoSEQ multiplex PCR; in TCRdb, only in-frame clones are kept and a portion is missing. The repertoire has some 200,000 clones, 70% to 85% of them found once; the top ten carry about 0.092%. V dropped 5 bases and J dropped 4; count of bases not matched to a gene: 4. CDR3 length: 14 amino acids. The V gene's germline CDR1 is MNHEY and CDR2 SVGAGI. Details on this clone: Its matching antigen is unknown.

Findings of the study overall: Rarity characterized most TCR sequences, yet some public TCRs appeared in many donors. As confirmed in vitro, three CMV-associated chains were specific for CMV antigens.

Sequencing was done on a sample of PBMCs. J is TRBJ1-1 and V is TRBV6-5, with 10 bases fitting TRBD1. This TCR was sampled from a boy under 10 years old in good health and CMV-seronegative. CDR3 sequence (DNA): TGTGCCAGCAGTCGGGACAGGGGTGGCACTGAAGCTTTCTTT. Translation: CASSRDRGGTEAFF.